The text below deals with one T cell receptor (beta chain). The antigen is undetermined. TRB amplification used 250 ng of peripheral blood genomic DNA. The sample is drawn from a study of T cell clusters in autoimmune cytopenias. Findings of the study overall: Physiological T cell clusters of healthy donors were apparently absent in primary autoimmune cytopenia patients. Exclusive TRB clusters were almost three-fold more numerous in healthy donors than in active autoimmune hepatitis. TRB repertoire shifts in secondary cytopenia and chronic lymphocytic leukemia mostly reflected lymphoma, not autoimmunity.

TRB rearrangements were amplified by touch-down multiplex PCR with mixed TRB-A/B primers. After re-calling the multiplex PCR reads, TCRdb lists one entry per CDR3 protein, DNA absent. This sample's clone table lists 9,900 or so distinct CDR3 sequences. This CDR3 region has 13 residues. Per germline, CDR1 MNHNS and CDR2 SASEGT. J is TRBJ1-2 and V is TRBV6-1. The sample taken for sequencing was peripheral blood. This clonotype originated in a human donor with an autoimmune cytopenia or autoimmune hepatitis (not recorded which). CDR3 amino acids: CASSEALRNGYTF.